These 7 T cell receptor beta chains were all obtained from the same sample, sequenced in a study of shared clonotypes between healthy human individuals. Libraries were prepared by immunoSEQ multiplex PCR; TCRdb keeps only in-frame clonotypes and omits some of them. The data hold about 2.3 million clones, with around 92% observed a single time. What was sequenced was naive CD4+ T cells from PBMCs. Subset noted: CD45RA+ positively selected. Source of these receptors: a man between 18 and 35 years old in good health. Some clones in this sample may be carry-over from other donors' samples.

The chain employs TRBV5-8 and TRBJ2-4; possibly TRBD1 for D (6 bases). CDR3 size: 12 residues. The ends were cut back, 4 bases at V and 12 bases at J, with 14 bases in the middle. Germline V gene data show CDR1 as SGHTS and CDR2 as YDEGEE. DNA for the CDR3: TGTGCCAGCAGCGCACAGGGTATCGCTCAGTACTTC. The encoded protein is CASSAQGIAQYF. Complete variable domain (other parts from reference TRBV5-8 and TRBJ2-4): EAGVTQSPTHLIKTRGQQATLRCSPISGHTSVYWYQQALGLGLQFLLWYDEGEERNRGNFPPRFSGRQFPNYSSELNVNALELEDSALYLCASSAQGIAQYFGAGTRLSVL.

V usage is TRBV10-3 and J usage is TRBJ2-3; no definite D call. CDR1 ENHRY and CDR2 SYGVKD come from the germline V gene. With 5 bases removed from V and 3 bases from J, the gap between germline ends came to 9 bases. The CDR3 is 13 residues long. The CDR3 DNA follows: TGTGCCATCAGTCAATTGCCTACAGATACGCAGTATTTT. Protein product: CAISQLPTDTQYF.

This clone was observed a few times. The genes are TRBV4-1 and TRBJ1-2, with D uncertain. The CDR3 is 15 residues long. Germline loops: CDR1 MGHRA, CDR2 YSYEKL. Deletions cut 1 base from V and 2 bases from J, with 11 bases between. CDR3 sequence (DNA): TGCGCCAGCAGCCAAGCTGGAGACAAGAACTATGGCTACACCTTC. It specifies CASSQAGDKNYGYTF.

The chain is built from TRBV5-4 and TRBJ1-3; no clear D gene. The germline V and J ends were trimmed by 4 bases and 1 base, with 15 bases remaining between them. The CDR3 is 16 residues long. Germline assignment: CDR1 SGHNT and CDR2 YYREEE (reference sequence). The CDR3 region has the DNA TGTGCCAGCAGCCCCTTCGCGGCCCCATCTGGAAACACCATATATTTT. This translates into CASSPFAAPSGNTIYF.

To note about this clone: The identical CDR3 is also encoded by other nucleotide sequences in the sample. The chain employs TRBV11-3 and TRBJ1-2; 8 bases are shared with TRBD1. The CDR3 runs to 12 residues. The V segment lost 4 bases and the J segment 7 bases; nucleotides outside the gene matches: 2. Germline V lookup: CDR1 SGHNT, CDR2 YENEEA. CDR3 residues: CASSSGGAGYTF. The DNA of the CDR3 is TGTGCCAGCAGCTCAGGGGGCGCTGGCTACACCTTC.

To note about this clone: Other DNA sequences in the same sample also yield this CDR3. The rearrangement joins TRBV2 to TRBJ1-5, with 10 bases lining up with TRBD1. Germline V gene sequence: CDR1 SNHLY, CDR2 FYNNEI. The V segment lost 4 bases and the J segment 2 bases; nucleotides outside the gene matches: 5. The length of the CDR3 is 16 residues. The CDR3: CASSGDRGGGNQPQHF. Written as DNA, the CDR3 is TGTGCCAGCAGTGGGGACAGGGGTGGTGGCAATCAGCCCCAGCATTTT.

This clone appeared a few times. The chain employs TRBV27 and TRBJ1-1; no clear D. Germline CDR1 reads MNHEY; CDR2 reads SMNVEV (reference sequence). This CDR3 spans 14 amino acids. The ends were cut back, 3 bases at V and 8 bases at J, with 16 bases in the middle. CDR3 sequence: CASSFTVRPLEAFF. CDR3 sequence (DNA): TGTGCCAGCAGTTTTACGGTCAGGCCCCTGGAAGCTTTCTTT.